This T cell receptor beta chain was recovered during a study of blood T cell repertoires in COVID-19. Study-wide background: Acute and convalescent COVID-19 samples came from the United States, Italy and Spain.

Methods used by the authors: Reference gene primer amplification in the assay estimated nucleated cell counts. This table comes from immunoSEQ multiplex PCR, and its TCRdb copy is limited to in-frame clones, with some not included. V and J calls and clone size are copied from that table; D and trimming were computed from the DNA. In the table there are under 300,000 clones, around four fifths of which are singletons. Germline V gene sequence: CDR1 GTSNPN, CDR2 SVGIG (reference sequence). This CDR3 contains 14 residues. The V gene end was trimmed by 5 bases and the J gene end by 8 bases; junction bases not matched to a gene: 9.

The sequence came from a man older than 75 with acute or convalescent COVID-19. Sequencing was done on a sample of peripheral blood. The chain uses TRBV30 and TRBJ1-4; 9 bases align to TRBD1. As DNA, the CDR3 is TGTGCCTGGTCTAGAGGACAGGGGTCAGAAAAACTGTTTTTT. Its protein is CAWSRGQGSEKLFF.